This T cell receptor (beta chain) is from a study of tumor-infiltrating lymphocytes in primary liver carcinoma. Findings of the study overall: For tumor-adjacent and tumor-blood pairs, overlap was less than that seen for tumor region pairs. A significantly higher top-250-clone fraction was recorded for tumors than for blood (p = 0.039).

A remark on this clonotype: The antigen is undetermined. The CDR3 does not close with the conserved phenylalanine or tryptophan, likely indicating a read error.

TCR beta cDNA was reverse-transcribed from about 0.45 ug of total RNA. The reaction used a constant-region primer and ProtoScript II reverse transcriptase. Employing slightly modified ARM-PCR, three nested multiplex PCR rounds were run, and these gave rise to the TCR beta libraries. With TRBV1-TRBV30 forward primers and a C-beta reverse primer, the first two PCR rounds were run for approximately 10 cycles each. TCRdb reprocessed the multiplex PCR reads with MiXCR, giving one entry per CDR3 protein. The data show 100,000 or so distinct CDR3 sequences, with roughly 69% seen just once and about 9.2% held by the top ten. It was from about 19-30 mg of unsorted bulk tissue that RNA and DNA were co-extracted. For each tumor, five separate regions were sampled. Germline V gives CDR1 SGHTA, CDR2 FQGTGA. V was cut by 6 bases and J by 1 base, with 19 bases left in between. The length of the CDR3 is 17 residues.

The clonotype comes from a woman aged 55-70 years with primary liver carcinoma and hepatitis B virus infection. The genes are TRBV7-3 and TRBJ2-1; weak D call: TRBD2 (7 bases). Sequenced input: liver tumor tissue from sampling region 5. Stated subset: tumor region T5, tumor centre. The CDR3 loop reads CASSPGGGARSYNEQFS. The CDR3 nucleotides read TGTGCCAGCAGTCCCGGTGGGGGGGCGAGGTCCTACAATGAGCAGTTCTCC.